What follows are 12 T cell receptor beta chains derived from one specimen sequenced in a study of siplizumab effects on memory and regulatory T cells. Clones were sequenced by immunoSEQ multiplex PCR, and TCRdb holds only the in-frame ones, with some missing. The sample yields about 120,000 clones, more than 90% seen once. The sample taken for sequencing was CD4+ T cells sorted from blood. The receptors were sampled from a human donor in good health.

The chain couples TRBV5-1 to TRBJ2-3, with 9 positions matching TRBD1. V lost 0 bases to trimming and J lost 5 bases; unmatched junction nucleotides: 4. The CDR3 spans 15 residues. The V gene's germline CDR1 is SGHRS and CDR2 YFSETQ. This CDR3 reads CASSLGTGVLDTQYF. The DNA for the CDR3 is TGCGCCAGCAGCTTGGGGACAGGGGTTTTAGATACGCAGTATTTT. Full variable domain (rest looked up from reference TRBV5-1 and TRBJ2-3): KAGVTQTPRYLIKTRGQQVTLSCSPISGHRSVSWYQQTPGQGLQFLFEYFSETQRNKGNFPGRFSGRQFSNSRSEMNVSTLELGDSALYLCASSLGTGVLDTQYFGPGTRLTVL.

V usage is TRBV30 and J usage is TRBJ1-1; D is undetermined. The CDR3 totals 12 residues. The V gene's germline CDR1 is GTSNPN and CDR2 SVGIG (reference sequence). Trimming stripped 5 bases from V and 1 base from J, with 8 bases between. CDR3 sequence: CAWLAENTEAFF. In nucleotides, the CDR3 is TGTGCCTGGTTGGCCGAGAACACTGAAGCTTTCTTT.

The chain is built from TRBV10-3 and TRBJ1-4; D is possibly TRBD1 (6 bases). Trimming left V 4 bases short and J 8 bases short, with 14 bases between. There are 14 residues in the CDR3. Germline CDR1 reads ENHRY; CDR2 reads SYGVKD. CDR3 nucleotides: TGTGCCATCAGTGCGGCAGGTGACAGGGAAAAACTGTTTTTT. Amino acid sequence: CAISAAGDREKLFF.

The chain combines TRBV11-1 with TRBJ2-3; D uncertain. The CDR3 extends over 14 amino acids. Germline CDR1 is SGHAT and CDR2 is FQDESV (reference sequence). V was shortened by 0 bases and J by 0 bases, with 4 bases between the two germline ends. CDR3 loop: CASSLAGSTDTQYF. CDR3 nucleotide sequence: TGTGCCAGCAGCTTAGCGGGGAGCACAGATACGCAGTATTTT.

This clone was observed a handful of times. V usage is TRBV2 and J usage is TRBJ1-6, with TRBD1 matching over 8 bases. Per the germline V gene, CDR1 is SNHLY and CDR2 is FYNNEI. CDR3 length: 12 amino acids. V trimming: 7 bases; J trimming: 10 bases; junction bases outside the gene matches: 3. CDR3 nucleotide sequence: TGTGCCAGCAATGACAGGGGATCACCCCTCCACTTT. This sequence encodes CASNDRGSPLHF.

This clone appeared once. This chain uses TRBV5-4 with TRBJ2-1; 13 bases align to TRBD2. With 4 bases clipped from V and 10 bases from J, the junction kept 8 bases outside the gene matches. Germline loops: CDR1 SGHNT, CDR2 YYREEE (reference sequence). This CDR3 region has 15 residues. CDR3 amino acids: CASSKLAGGPGEQFF. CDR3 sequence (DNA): TGTGCCAGCAGCAAACTAGCGGGAGGGCCAGGGGAGCAGTTCTTC.

The CDR3 region is CASSLDSSSYEQYF. DNA of the CDR3: TGTGCCAGCAGCCTGGACAGCAGCTCCTACGAGCAGTACTTC. V gene TRBV11-1 combines with J gene TRBJ2-7; weak D call: TRBD1 (6 bases). The CDR3 sequence is 14 residues long. Germline V CDR1 and CDR2: SGHAT, FQDESV (reference sequence). Between the trimmed V and J ends, which lost 5 bases and 0 bases, there was a span of 11 bases.

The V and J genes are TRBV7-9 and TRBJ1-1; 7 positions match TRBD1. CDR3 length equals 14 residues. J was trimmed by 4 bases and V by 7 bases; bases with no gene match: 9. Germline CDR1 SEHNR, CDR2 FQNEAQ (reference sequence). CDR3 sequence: CASNIENRGTEAFF. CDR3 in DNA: TGTGCCAGCAACATTGAGAACAGGGGCACTGAAGCTTTCTTT.

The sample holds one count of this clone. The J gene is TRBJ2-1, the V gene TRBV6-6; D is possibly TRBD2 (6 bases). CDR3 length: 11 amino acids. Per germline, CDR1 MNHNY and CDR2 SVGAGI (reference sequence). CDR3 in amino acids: CAGGSYNEQFF. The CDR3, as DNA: TGTGCGGGGGGATCCTACAATGAGCAGTTCTTC.

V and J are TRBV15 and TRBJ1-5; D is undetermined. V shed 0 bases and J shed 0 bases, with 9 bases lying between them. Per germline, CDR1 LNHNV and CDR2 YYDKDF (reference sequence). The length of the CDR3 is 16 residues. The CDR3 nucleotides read TGTGCCACCAGCAGAGATCCAACAGTTAGCAATCAGCCCCAGCATTTT. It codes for CATSRDPTVSNQPQHF.

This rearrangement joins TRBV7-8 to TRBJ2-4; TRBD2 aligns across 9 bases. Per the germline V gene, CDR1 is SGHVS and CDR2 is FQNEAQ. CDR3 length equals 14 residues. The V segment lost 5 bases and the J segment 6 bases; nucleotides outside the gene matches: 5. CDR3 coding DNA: TGTGCCAGCAGCGAACGGGGACTAGCAAACATTCAGTACTTC. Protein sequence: CASSERGLANIQYF.

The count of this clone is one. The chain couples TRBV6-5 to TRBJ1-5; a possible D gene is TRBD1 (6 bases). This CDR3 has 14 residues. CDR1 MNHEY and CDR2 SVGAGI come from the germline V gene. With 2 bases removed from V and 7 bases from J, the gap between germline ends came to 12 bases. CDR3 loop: CASSYRPGDQPQHF. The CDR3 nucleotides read TGTGCCAGCAGTTACCGCCCAGGGGACCAGCCCCAGCATTTT.